The sequence of this TCR beta chain was determined in a study of shared clonotypes between healthy human individuals. The CDR3 sequence is 14 residues long. Trimming removed 2 bases from V and 11 bases from J, with 18 bases in between. Germline assignment: CDR1 KGHSH and CDR2 LQKENI. Data came from immunoSEQ multiplex PCR; TCRdb stores just in-frame clones and leaves some out. The sample shows over a million clones, approximately 97% of them seen only once. The chain employs TRBV18 and TRBJ1-2; D is unresolved. Sequencing was done on a sample of naive CD4+ T cells sorted from blood. Described subset: CD45RA+ positively selected. The clonotype comes from a young man in good health. DNA for the CDR3: TGTGCCAGCTCACCAGGATCACCGCCTTTGGGGTACACCTTC. The encoded protein is CASSPGSPPLGYTF.